These 5 T cell receptor beta chains originate from one sample sequenced in a study of T-cell memory formation after mild COVID-19. In TCRdb, the 5' RACE reads were re-called with MiXCR into one record per CDR3 protein. The sample shows under 650,000 distinct CDR3 sequences, 15% to 20% of them seen only once. Sequencing was carried out using PBMCs or a T cell subset sorted from them (not recorded which). These receptors were taken from an adult woman who had mild COVID-19 (a few samples of this study predate the infection). Cell type and time point are not known.

The rearrangement links TRBV12-3 or TRBV12-4 to TRBJ2-7; 12 nucleotides match TRBD2. The V segment lost 5 bases and the J segment 2 bases; nucleotides outside the gene matches: 10. The CDR3 is 17 residues long. The CDR3 loop is CASSPATSGRLTYEQYF. The DNA of the CDR3 is TGTGCCAGCAGTCCCGCGACTAGCGGGAGACTCACCTACGAGCAGTACTTC.

The chain employs TRBV27 and TRBJ1-1; D is uncertain. Trimming removed 6 bases from V and 10 bases from J, with 15 bases in between. This CDR3 has 12 residues. The V gene's germline CDR1 is MNHEY and CDR2 SMNVEV (reference sequence). This CDR3 is CASRAGGRGAFF. The CDR3 coding sequence is TGTGCCAGCAGAGCCGGAGGTCGTGGAGCTTTCTTT.

The chain uses TRBV6-5 and TRBJ1-6, with 8 bases aligning to TRBD1. Germline assignment: CDR1 MNHEY and CDR2 SVGAGI. This CDR3 contains 18 residues. V lost 2 bases and J lost 3; bases outside the gene matches: 9. The CDR3 sequence is CASSYSGQGGYYNSPLHF. Here the CDR3 DNA reads TGTGCCAGCAGTTACAGCGGACAGGGAGGTTACTATAATTCACCCCTCCACTTT.

The chain has TRBV20-1 and TRBJ2-4; D is undetermined. Trimming removed 1 base from V and 0 bases from J, with 10 bases in between. The CDR3 extends over 15 amino acids. Germline assignment: CDR1 DFQATT and CDR2 SNEGSKA (reference sequence). CDR3 nucleotide sequence: TGCAGTGCTAGAGTGGGTGCGGAAGCCAAAAACATTCAGTACTTC. Protein sequence: CSARVGAEAKNIQYF.

The V and J genes are TRBV10-3 and TRBJ2-2; D is undetermined. V was shortened by 0 bases and J by 1 base, with 12 bases between the two germline ends. CDR3 length: 17 amino acids. The germline V gene encodes CDR1 ENHRY and CDR2 SYGVKD. The CDR3 nucleotides read TGTGCCATCAGTGAGTCGCATCCGGGCCTGAACACCGGGGAGCTGTTTTTT. This gives the protein CAISESHPGLNTGELFF.